A selection of T cell receptor beta chains follows, all from one sample in a study of vaccination effects on CD4 cells after COVID-19. No antigen has been assigned to these receptors. Sequencing was performed with immunoSEQ multiplex PCR; in TCRdb, only in-frame clones are kept and a portion is missing. Seen here are around 40,000 clones, roughly 75% observed once, and the top ten hold approximately 28%. The input for sequencing was CD4+ T cells from PBMCs cultured with a peptide pool, taken before COVID-19 vaccination. These receptors were obtained from a human donor who had a prior SARS-CoV-2 infection. CDR3s include the opening cysteine and the closing phenylalanine or tryptophan. The D gene is left open where the match is weak. Clone size is given for some rows only: seen once, a few or many times, or a class if the clone is expanded.

abundance,v_gene,d_gene,j_gene,CDR3aa,CDR3nt
-,TRBV18,TRBD1,TRBJ2-6,CASSPGTGGSGANVLTF,TGTGCCAGCTCACCAGGGACAGGGGGCTCTGGGGCCAACGTCCTGACTTTC
-,TRBV4-2,-,TRBJ2-7,CASSQEGGSGSTKQYF,TGTGCCAGCAGCCAAGAAGGAGGCTCTGGCTCCACCAAGCAGTACTTC
-,TRBV5-6,-,TRBJ1-1,CASSLVPLGTEAFF,TGTGCCAGCAGCTTGGTCCCATTGGGGACTGAAGCTTTCTTT
-,TRBV5-6,-,TRBJ2-5,CASSLLPGRETQYF,TGTGCCAGCAGCTTGCTTCCAGGGAGAGAGACCCAGTACTTC
-,TRBV5-1,-,TRBJ2-7,CASSLVPSSYEQYF,TGCGCCAGCAGCTTGGTTCCGTCCTCCTACGAGCAGTACTTC
-,TRBV10-3,-,TRBJ1-1,CAISESSVNTEAFF,TGTGCCATCAGTGAGTCAAGTGTGAACACTGAAGCTTTCTTT
-,TRBV28,-,TRBJ1-6,CASSSTSPLHF,TGTGCCAGCAGTTCCACCTCACCCCTCCACTTT
-,TRBV29-1,TRBD1,TRBJ2-2,CSAGQGLRTNTGELFF,TGCAGCGCGGGACAGGGGTTACGAACGAACACCGGGGAGCTGTTTTTT
-,TRBV24-1,TRBD2,TRBJ2-3,CATSDPFGTSGRGTDTQYF,TGTGCCACCAGTGATCCCTTTGGGACTAGCGGGAGGGGCACAGATACGCAGTATTTT
once,TRBV7-3,-,TRBJ2-5,CASSPRGPDGGETQYF,TGTGCCAGCAGCCCCCGGGGGCCTGATGGTGGGGAGACCCAGTACTTC
-,TRBV11-3,TRBD2,TRBJ2-1,CASSLTSARGHEQFF,TGTGCCAGCAGCCTCACTAGCGCCCGAGGGCATGAGCAGTTCTTC
-,TRBV11-3,TRBD1,TRBJ2-7,CASTRTGYYEQYF,TGTGCCAGCACGAGGACAGGATACTACGAGCAGTACTTC
once,TRBV2,-,TRBJ1-5,CASTLRVRDSNQPQHF,TGTGCCAGCACCCTGAGGGTCAGAGATAGCAATCAGCCCCAGCATTTT
-,TRBV24-1,-,TRBJ1-1,CATINNGGTEAFF,TGTGCCACCATAAACAATGGCGGCACTGAAGCTTTCTTT
-,TRBV18,-,TRBJ2-7,CASSLSRTSSYEQYF,TGTGCCAGCTCATTATCTAGGACCTCTTCCTACGAGCAGTACTTC
-,TRBV5-1,-,TRBJ2-5,CASSPGGGGFQETQYF,TGCGCCAGCAGCCCGGGTGGGGGGGGCTTCCAAGAGACCCAGTACTTC
-,TRBV5-1,TRBD1,TRBJ2-5,CASSLEGQQETQYF,TGCGCCAGCAGCTTGGAGGGACAGCAAGAGACCCAGTACTTC
-,TRBV4-3,TRBD2,TRBJ2-7,CASSPNVWTSDEQYF,TGCGCCAGCAGCCCGAACGTCTGGACTAGCGACGAGCAGTACTTC
-,TRBV15,-,TRBJ2-5,CATSRDLPGRGTQYF,TGTGCCACCAGCAGAGATCTCCCGGGGCGCGGGACCCAGTACTTC
-,TRBV5-1,-,TRBJ1-1,CASSQGLTGTEAFF,TGCGCCAGCAGCCAGGGGTTAACCGGCACTGAAGCTTTCTTT
few,TRBV6-5,TRBD1,TRBJ1-6,CASRQGGNNSPLHF,TGTGCCAGCAGACAGGGGGGAAACAATTCACCCCTCCACTTT
few,TRBV10-3,-,TRBJ2-2,CAISESAAVWGQLFF,TGTGCCATCAGTGAGTCAGCCGCCGTATGGGGTCAGCTGTTTTTT
-,TRBV5-4,-,TRBJ1-5,CASSPGRGQPQHF,TGTGCCAGCAGCCCCGGCCGGGGTCAGCCCCAGCATTTT
few,TRBV20-1,-,TRBJ2-1,CSAVGAEQFF,TGCAGTGCTGTCGGGGCTGAGCAGTTCTTC
-,TRBV12-5,-,TRBJ2-1,CASGPPGRNEQFF,TGTGCTAGTGGGCCACCTGGGAGGAATGAGCAGTTCTTC
-,TRBV6-5,-,TRBJ1-3,CASSLKARPGNTIYF,TGTGCCAGCAGTTTGAAGGCCCGCCCTGGAAACACCATATATTTT
once,TRBV5-6,TRBD1,TRBJ2-7,CASSSTRDRGKHEQYF,TGTGCCAGCAGCTCGACCCGGGACAGGGGTAAACACGAGCAGTACTTC
-,TRBV27,TRBD2,TRBJ2-7,CASSKEGLAGGRSSYEQYF,TGTGCCAGCAGCAAAGAGGGACTAGCGGGGGGCAGGAGCTCCTACGAGCAGTACTTC
once,TRBV7-3,TRBD2,TRBJ2-3,CASSRTGTSGSSTDTQYF,TGTGCCAGCAGCCGAACCGGGACTAGCGGTTCTAGCACAGATACGCAGTATTTT
-,TRBV18,TRBD1,TRBJ1-3,CASSGDRRSSGNTIYF,TGTGCCAGCTCAGGGGACAGAAGGAGCTCTGGAAACACCATATATTTT
few,TRBV2,-,TRBJ2-2,CASSEMRVGTGELFF,TGTGCCAGCAGTGAAATGCGGGTTGGCACCGGGGAGCTGTTTTTT
-,TRBV11-2,-,TRBJ2-7,CASSLVRGDYEQYF,TGTGCCAGCAGCTTAGTCAGGGGCGACTACGAGCAGTACTTC
-,TRBV24-1,TRBD2,TRBJ2-3,CATSGTSGRLPESSTDTQYF,TGTGCCACCAGTGGGACTAGCGGAAGACTTCCGGAGTCGAGCACAGATACGCAGTATTTT
-,TRBV2,TRBD2,TRBJ2-5,CASSVVAGGETQYF,TGTGCCAGCAGTGTAGTAGCGGGTGGGGAGACCCAGTACTTC
-,TRBV12-3/TRBV12-4,-,TRBJ2-3,CASSFLGDTQYF,TGTGCCAGCAGTTTTTTAGGAGATACGCAGTATTTT
-,TRBV13,TRBD1,TRBJ2-5,CASSPRTGRETQYF,TGTGCCAGCAGCCCAAGGACAGGGAGGGAGACCCAGTACTTC
-,TRBV24-1,-,TRBJ2-2,CATSDPAGRRPHAGELFF,TGTGCCACCAGTGACCCCGCGGGACGCAGGCCCCACGCCGGGGAGCTGTTTTTT
-,TRBV3-1/TRBV3-2,-,TRBJ2-5,CASSQWGPRETQYF,TGTGCCAGCAGCCAGTGGGGCCCTCGGGAGACCCAGTACTTC
-,TRBV19,-,TRBJ1-4,CATLGSIAANEKLFF,TGTGCCACCCTAGGGAGTATCGCGGCTAATGAAAAACTGTTTTTT
-,TRBV7-2,TRBD2,TRBJ2-7,CASSSPGLVGEQYF,TGTGCCAGCAGCTCTCCGGGACTAGTGGGGGAGCAGTACTTC
-,TRBV2,-,TRBJ1-1,CASSEPAGSAEAFF,TGTGCCAGCAGTGAACCAGCAGGGTCCGCTGAAGCTTTCTTT
-,TRBV10-3,TRBD2,TRBJ2-3,CASGGGHTDTQYF,TGTGCCTCCGGGGGGGGACACACAGATACGCAGTATTTT
-,TRBV5-4,-,TRBJ2-5,CASSLADAGRTFRYF,TGTGCCAGCAGCTTAGCCGACGCGGGACGGACGTTCCGGTACTTC
few,TRBV9,-,TRBJ1-6,CASSPGALSSPLHF,TGTGCCAGCAGCCCCGGGGCCCTCAGTTCACCCCTCCACTTT
-,TRBV11-2,-,TRBJ2-5,CASSLVSPRETQYF,TGTGCCAGCAGCTTAGTTTCCCCCAGGGAGACCCAGTACTTC